The 26 T cell receptor beta chains given below trace back to one sample, sequenced in a study of regulatory T cells in long-lasting Graves disease (dated by TCRdb to the early 2020s). Explained via the paper, the time point label denotes: persistent/refractory GD, antithyroid drugs over 5 years with positive TRAb. RNA was extracted from PBMCs in TRIzol for both TCR sequencing and RNA sequencing. The library was made by multiplex PCR. The reads were generated on an Illumina HiSeq 4000. iRepertoire HTBI primers and Arm-PCR amplification of CDR3 regions were used to construct TCR beta libraries. Through fastp at Q25 and MiXCR, TCRdb rebuilt clones from the public reads, retaining in-frame beta chains. Every distinct CDR3 protein forms one entry, paired with its most common genes and DNA. Within this sample are around 300,000 distinct CDR3 sequences, with roughly 21% of them counted one time only. 56% of the sample lies in the top ten.

The specimen was peripheral blood mononuclear cells (PBMCs), collected when the disease was refractory, from a patient treated with antithyroid drugs. These receptors came from a female donor with Graves disease.

This clonotype turned up a few times. The chain links TRBV15 to TRBJ2-7; 7 bases map to TRBD2. Germline V gene sequence: CDR1 LNHNV, CDR2 YYDKDF (reference sequence). The length of the CDR3 is 16 residues. With V trimmed by 1 base and J by 2 bases, 8 bases remained unmatched. The CDR3 loop is CATSRARTGGPYEQYF. DNA for the CDR3: TGTGCCACCAGCAGAGCTCGAACGGGAGGCCCCTACGAGCAGTACTTC.

Ten or more counts support this clonotype. The rearrangement joins TRBV9 to TRBJ2-7; D could derive from TRBD1 or TRBD2 (5 bases each). CDR3 size: 15 residues. Germline V CDR1 and CDR2: SGDLS, YYNGEE. Deletions cut 0 bases from V and 1 base from J, with 11 bases between. The CDR3 DNA follows: TGTGCCAGCAGCGTAGGTCAGGGAGTATCCTACGAGCAGTACTTC. Protein: CASSVGQGVSYEQYF. Full variable domain (rest looked up from reference TRBV9 and TRBJ2-7): DSGVTQTPKHLITATGQRVTLRCSPRSGDLSVYWYQQSLDQGLQFLIQYYNGEERAKGNILERFSAQQFPDLHSELNLSSLELGDSALYFCASSVGQGVSYEQYFGPGTRLTVT.

This clonotype was observed many times. The rearrangement uses TRBV28 and TRBJ2-7; weak D call: TRBD2 (5 bases). This CDR3 has 12 amino acids. V dropped 5 bases and J dropped 5 bases, with 10 bases sitting between them. Germline CDR1 reads MDHEN; CDR2 reads SYDVKM. This CDR3 reads CASSEGVHEQYF. CDR3 coding DNA: TGTGCCAGCAGTGAGGGAGTCCACGAGCAGTACTTC.

This clonotype was counted ten times or more. V gene TRBV2 combines with J gene TRBJ1-2, with TRBD1 matching 8 bases. CDR3 size: 15 residues. The junction had 6 bases not matched to a gene; V was cut back by 1 base and J by 5 bases. Germline values: CDR1 SNHLY, CDR2 FYNNEI. CDR3 in amino acids: CASSEGTGLGYGYTF. CDR3 bases: TGTGCCAGCAGTGAAGGGACAGGGCTTGGGTATGGCTACACCTTC.

This clonotype was detected many times. The CDR3 DNA reads as TGTGCCAGCGGGAGGAGCGGGAGCTTCTACGAGCAGTACTTC. Protein product: CASGRSGSFYEQYF. The chain is built from TRBV7-2 and TRBJ2-7; 8 bases agree with TRBD2. Trimming removed 8 bases from V and 3 bases from J; junction bases left unmatched: 9. The CDR3 has 14 amino acids. Per germline, CDR1 SGHTA and CDR2 FQGNSA.

This clonotype was seen only a few times. V and J are TRBV7-9 and TRBJ2-4; 11 bases fit TRBD2. This CDR3 spans 19 amino acids. Germline V gene sequence: CDR1 SEHNR, CDR2 FQNEAQ (reference sequence). Trimming took 5 bases from V and 0 from J; bases not matched to a gene: 12. The CDR3 region is CASSSGLAGGKLAKNIQYF. CDR3 coding DNA: TGTGCCAGCAGCAGTGGGCTAGCGGGAGGCAAACTAGCCAAAAACATTCAGTACTTC.

This clonotype was observed a few times. The chain couples TRBV11-1 to TRBJ1-5; D uncertain. The CDR3 contains 15 residues. Trimming stripped 5 bases from V and 5 bases from J, with 16 bases between. CDR1 is SGHAT, CDR2 FQDESV, per germline (reference sequence). DNA for the CDR3: TGTGCCAGCAGCAAGGACGGCCGCCACGATCAGCCCCAGCATTTT. Protein product: CASSKDGRHDQPQHF.

This sequence joins TRBV5-6 and TRBJ2-7; TRBD1 is a possible D gene (6 bases). V was pared by 4 bases and J by 2 bases, with 10 bases between. CDR3 length: 13 residues. The germline CDR1 and CDR2 sequences are SGHDT and YYEEEE. The CDR3 coding sequence is TGTGCCAGCAGCCCCGGGGACACCTACGAGCAGTACTTC. It translates to CASSPGDTYEQYF. Complete variable domain (other parts from reference TRBV5-6 and TRBJ2-7): DAGVTQSPTHLIKTRGQQVTLRCSPKSGHDTVSWYQQALGQGPQFIFQYYEEEERQRGNFPDRFSGHQFPNYSSELNVNALLLGDSALYLCASSPGDTYEQYFGPGTRLTVT.

This clonotype was seen only a few times. This chain links TRBV28 with TRBJ1-6; 7 bases are shared with TRBD1. Unmatched junction bases numbered 10, after V lost 5 bases and J lost 6 bases. The germline V gene encodes CDR1 MDHEN and CDR2 SYDVKM. The CDR3 runs to 16 residues. CDR3 sequence (DNA): TGTGCCAGCAGTCGACCCTCACAGGGGTTTAATTCACCCCTCCACTTT. It encodes CASSRPSQGFNSPLHF. Complete variable domain (other parts from reference TRBV28 and TRBJ1-6): DVKVTQSSRYLVKRTGEKVFLECVQDMDHENMFWYRQDPGLGLRLIYFSYDVKMKEKGDIPEGYSVSREKKERFSLILESASTNQTSMYLCASSRPSQGFNSPLHFGNGTRLTVT.

This clonotype was detected ten times or more. The chain has TRBV20-1 and TRBJ2-5, with D tentatively TRBD2 (6 bases). Germline CDR1 reads DFQATT; CDR2 reads SNEGSKA (reference sequence). CDR3 length equals 14 residues. V lost 6 bases, J lost 5 bases, and 19 bases lay in between. CDR3 in amino acids: CSAIFYGRRETQYF. DNA for the CDR3: TGCAGTGCCATATTCTACGGGAGAAGGGAGACCCAGTACTTC.

This clonotype occurred many times. The V gene is TRBV28, the J gene TRBJ2-7; D gene unclear. Germline CDR1 MDHEN, CDR2 SYDVKM. The CDR3 is 12 residues long. V was cut by 6 bases and J by 3 bases, with 9 bases left in between. This CDR3 reads CASSLQDYEQYF. DNA for the CDR3: TGTGCCAGCAGCCTTCAAGACTACGAGCAGTACTTC.

Remarks on this clonotype: This sequence may be a read error, since a much larger clone differs from it by one base. The V call is TRBV15, the J call TRBJ1-1, with TRBD1 matching over 7 bases. The germline gives CDR1 LNHNV, CDR2 YYDKDF (reference sequence). This CDR3 comprises 13 residues. The CDR3 bases are TGTGCCACCAACAGAGCCGGGACAGATGAAGCTTTCTTT. It encodes CATNRAGTDEAFF.

With regard to this clonotype: A much larger clone lies a single base off, so this may be a read error. The chain combines TRBV7-7 with TRBJ2-5; D call uncertain. The J call is uncertain, as TRBJ2-3 better fits the DNA end. Germline V gene sequence: CDR1 SSHAT, CDR2 FNYEAQ (reference sequence). The CDR3 spans 13 residues. The CDR3 protein is CASSLDQADTQYF. CDR3 sequence (DNA): TGTGCTAGCAGCTTAGACCAGGCGGATACGCAGTATTTT.

This clonotype was observed at least ten times. The chain joins TRBV9 to TRBJ2-5; TRBD1 might be the D (5 bases). The germline V gene encodes CDR1 SGDLS and CDR2 YYNGEE. Trimming removed 7 bases from V and 1 base from J, with 11 bases in between. The CDR3 is 13 amino acids. In DNA, the CDR3 is TGTGCCAGCTCACCGACAGTCCAAGAGACCCAGTACTTC. It is translated as CASSPTVQETQYF.

The J gene is TRBJ2-7, the V gene TRBV29-1; possible D gene TRBD2, 6 bases. Trimming pared 5 bases from V and 5 bases from J, leaving 13 bases between. This CDR3 is 12 amino acids long. The germline CDR1 and CDR2 sequences are SQVTM and ANQGSEA. Here the CDR3 DNA reads TGCAGCGTTCTAGGGACTCCCCACGAGCAGTACTTC. It translates to CSVLGTPHEQYF.

This clonotype turned up a few times. V usage is TRBV6-1 and J usage is TRBJ1-4; 7 bases agree with TRBD1. J lost 0 bases, V lost 6 bases, and 7 bases had no gene match. Germline V gene data show CDR1 as MNHNS and CDR2 as SASEGT. CDR3 size: 16 residues. The CDR3 loop reads CASRRQGASTNEKLFF. In DNA form, the CDR3 reads TGTGCCAGCAGAAGACAGGGAGCCTCAACTAATGAAAAACTGTTTTTT.

The chain employs TRBV19 and TRBJ1-4; D possibly corresponds to TRBD1 (5 bases). V lost 5 bases and J lost 0, with 10 bases in between. This CDR3 is built from 15 residues. CDR1 and CDR2 (germline): LNHDA, SQIVND (reference sequence). This chain's CDR3 is CASSVGDATNEKLFF. The CDR3 DNA reads as TGTGCCAGTAGTGTGGGGGATGCAACTAATGAAAAACTGTTTTTT.

This clonotype has ten or more counts. The gene calls are TRBV20-1 and TRBJ2-7, with 8 bases aligning to TRBD2. Germline V gives CDR1 DFQATT, CDR2 SNEGSKA (reference sequence). This CDR3 contains 14 residues. The V gene end was trimmed by 0 bases and the J gene end by 5 bases; junction bases not matched to a gene: 6. The CDR3 sequence: CSARDPSGSDEQYF. Here the CDR3 DNA reads TGCAGTGCTAGAGACCCCAGCGGGAGTGACGAGCAGTACTTC.

This clonotype showed up many times. The chain carries TRBV6-5 and TRBJ2-7, with D possibly being TRBD1 (5 bases). The CDR3 runs 18 residues. The V end lost 1 base, the J end lost 2 bases, and 21 bases lay between the germline ends. The germline V gene encodes CDR1 MNHEY and CDR2 SVGAGI. CDR3 nucleotide sequence: TGTGCCAGCAGTTACTTCCTAGGGGCGGTCCATCGAACCTACGAGCAGTACTTC. As protein: CASSYFLGAVHRTYEQYF.

This clonotype was counted at least ten times. The J gene is TRBJ2-7, the V gene TRBV20-1; 8 nucleotides align to TRBD1. Germline V gene lookup returns CDR1 DFQATT and CDR2 SNEGSKA (reference sequence). The CDR3 is made up of 14 amino acids. Trimming took 3 bases from V and 6 from J; bases not matched to a gene: 10. The CDR3 nucleotides read TGCAGTGCTAGGACAGGGGATATCTCGGGCGAGCAGTACTTC. Encoded protein: CSARTGDISGEQYF.

The genes are TRBV6-1 and TRBJ1-5; 7 bases map to TRBD1. Germline trimming cut 6 bases from V and 2 bases from J; bases unmatched to any gene: 7. Germline CDR1 MNHNS, CDR2 SASEGT. The CDR3 is made up of 15 amino acids. DNA for the CDR3: TGTGCCAGCAGATCGACAGGGTTTGGCAATCAGCCCCAGCATTTT. Translation: CASRSTGFGNQPQHF.

The chain couples TRBV6-1 to TRBJ2-1, with TRBD1 as a possible D gene (6 bases). The CDR3 consists of 13 residues. Germline V lookup: CDR1 MNHNS, CDR2 SASEGT. V lost 8 bases and J 2 bases, leaving 10 bases between the germline ends. This chain's CDR3 is CASGPGAYNEQFF. The CDR3 nucleotides read TGTGCCAGCGGACCAGGGGCCTACAATGAGCAGTTCTTC.

As for this clonotype: This may be a read error, as it is one base from a much larger clone. The V call is TRBV28, the J call TRBJ1-4, with TRBD1 matching 10 bases. The CDR3 is made up of 15 amino acids. The germline gives CDR1 MDHEN, CDR2 SYDVKM. DNA of the CDR3: TGTGCCAGCAATCCTCCGGGACAGGGGAATGAAAAACTGCTTTTT. This gives the protein CASNPPGQGNEKLLF.

This clonotype occurred many times. The chain carries TRBV20-1 and TRBJ1-4; D not resolved. Trimming cost V 2 bases and J 5 bases, with 9 bases left between them. The CDR3 totals 13 residues. In germline, CDR1 is DFQATT, CDR2 SNEGSKA (reference sequence). CDR3 protein: CSARWRRNEKLFF. The CDR3 DNA follows: TGCAGTGCTAGATGGCGACGGAATGAAAAACTGTTTTTT.

This clonotype was counted ten times or more. The chain uses TRBV24-1 and TRBJ2-2; D is possibly TRBD2 (6 bases). Trimming removed 6 bases at V and 1 base at J, with 11 bases between. Germline CDR1 and CDR2: KGHDR and SFDVKD. CDR3 size: 15 residues. CDR3: CATSTAGLNTGELFF. CDR3 nucleotide sequence: TGTGCCACCAGTACTGCGGGACTGAACACCGGGGAGCTGTTTTTT.

This clonotype turned up a few times. V usage is TRBV20-1 and J usage is TRBJ2-7, with D perhaps TRBD2 (6 bases). Trimming took off 6 bases at V and 2 bases at J, with 17 bases between the two ends. The CDR3 has 14 amino acids. Germline V gene lookup returns CDR1 DFQATT and CDR2 SNEGSKA (reference sequence). CDR3 nucleotides: TGCAGTGCCCCTGGAGGGGTAGGGGCCTACGAGCAGTACTTC. Its protein product is CSAPGGVGAYEQYF.